These T cell receptor beta chains were read from a single sample in a study of blood T cell repertoires in COVID-19. The data were produced by immunoSEQ multiplex PCR, yet TCRdb's version contains in-frame clones alone and is incomplete. The table shows under 250,000 clones, with around 85% occurring only once. Sequencing was performed on peripheral blood. These receptors were taken from a man aged 35 to 55 with acute or convalescent COVID-19. The CDR3 runs from the conserved cysteine through the conserved F or W. A D gene is named only where the DNA matches it firmly. Some rows mark clone size as missing; the rest say once, few, many or name a class of expanded clone.

NA	TRBV3-1/TRBV3-2	TRBD2	TRBJ2-7	CASSQDGGDYEQYF	TGTGCCAGCAGCCAAGATGGGGGGGACTACGAGCAGTACTTC
NA	TRBV27	TRBD1	TRBJ1-6	CASSTDLDREDSPLHF	TGTGCCAGCAGTACTGACCTGGACAGGGAGGATTCACCCCTCCACTTT
NA	TRBV28	TRBD2	TRBJ2-1	CASSSGPSGRPMLREQFF	TGTGCCAGCTCCTCGGGGCCTAGCGGGAGACCTATGCTTCGTGAGCAGTTCTTC
NA	TRBV5-4	TRBD2	TRBJ2-3	CASSFGVAGGTDTQYF	TGTGCCAGCAGCTTCGGCGTAGCGGGAGGCACAGATACGCAGTATTTT
few	TRBV7-2	NA	TRBJ1-6	CASSLAATGPNSPLHF	TGTGCCAGCAGCTTAGCGGCTACAGGGCCCAATTCACCCCTCCACTTT
NA	TRBV11-2	TRBD1	TRBJ2-7	CASSRTRDRGHYTTYEQYF	TGTGCCAGCAGTCGGACCCGGGACAGGGGCCATTACACGACATACGAGCAGTACTTC
few	TRBV28	NA	TRBJ2-6	CASSSGGASGANVLTF	TGTGCCAGCAGCTCCGGCGGGGCCTCTGGGGCCAACGTCCTGACTTTC
NA	TRBV11-2	NA	TRBJ2-7	CASSPGGYEQYF	TGTGCCAGCAGCCCAGGGGGGTACGAGCAGTACTTC
NA	TRBV6-6	TRBD1	TRBJ1-6	CASASQGGAGSPLHF	TGTGCCAGCGCCTCACAGGGGGGCGCGGGGTCACCCCTCCACTTT
NA	TRBV2	NA	TRBJ2-2	CASEGGLGVAGELFF	TGTGCCAGTGAGGGGGGGCTGGGTGTGGCCGGGGAGCTGTTTTTT
NA	TRBV30	TRBD2	TRBJ2-5	CAWSDSGRGETQYF	TGTGCCTGGAGTGATAGCGGGAGAGGGGAGACCCAGTACTTC
NA	TRBV5-1	NA	TRBJ2-1	CASRTLEGGEQFF	TGCGCCAGCAGGACACTAGAGGGTGGTGAGCAGTTCTTC
NA	TRBV10-1	TRBD1	TRBJ2-1	CASSPPGQGINEQFF	TGCGCCAGCAGTCCCCCGGGACAGGGGATCAATGAGCAGTTCTTC
NA	TRBV13	TRBD1	TRBJ2-1	CASDRGQWDEQFF	TGTGCCAGTGACAGGGGGCAATGGGATGAGCAGTTCTTC
NA	TRBV6-5	NA	TRBJ1-2	CASSYEGLLGYTF	TGTGCCAGCAGTTACGAGGGCCTTCTAGGCTACACCTTC
NA	TRBV7-2	TRBD2	TRBJ2-1	CASSLAPSGRTNEQFF	TGTGCCAGCAGCTTAGCGCCTAGCGGGAGGACCAATGAGCAGTTCTTC
NA	TRBV30	TRBD2	TRBJ2-2	CAWSVIRELTSGISTGELFF	TGTGCCTGGAGTGTGATCCGGGAACTAACTAGCGGGATATCCACCGGGGAGCTGTTTTTT
NA	TRBV19	TRBD1	TRBJ1-5	CASTSRLGTGGLRAQHF	TGTGCCAGTACCTCCCGATTAGGGACAGGGGGCCTTCGGGCCCAGCATTTT
NA	TRBV29-1	TRBD2	TRBJ2-7	CSVVGLAGYEQYF	TGCAGCGTTGTTGGTCTAGCGGGATACGAGCAGTACTTC
NA	TRBV11-2	NA	TRBJ2-7	CASSLEVLTQGRDEQYF	TGTGCCAGCAGCTTAGAGGTCCTGACACAGGGCCGGGACGAGCAGTACTTC
NA	TRBV5-3	NA	TRBJ1-2	CARRCVSDSNYGYTF	TGTGCCAGAAGATGCGTCTCGGACTCTAACTATGGCTACACCTTC
NA	TRBV5-1	TRBD2	TRBJ2-3	CASIEGGVVGDTQYF	TGCGCCAGCATAGAGGGAGGGGTAGTTGGAGATACGCAGTATTTT
NA	TRBV4-1	NA	TRBJ2-2	CASSQDERAGGTGELFF	TGCGCCAGCAGCCAAGATGAGCGTGCGGGCGGCACCGGGGAGCTGTTTTTT
NA	TRBV4-2	TRBD1	TRBJ2-5	CASSQGQGETQYF	TGTGCCAGCAGCCAAGGACAGGGTGAGACCCAGTACTTC
NA	TRBV19	NA	TRBJ1-2	CASSMRGLNNYGYTF	TGTGCCAGTAGTATGAGGGGACTAAATAACTATGGCTACACCTTC
NA	TRBV6-1	TRBD1	TRBJ1-5	CASSGPDRAINQPQHF	TGTGCCAGCAGTGGCCCGGACAGGGCCATCAATCAGCCCCAGCATTTT
NA	TRBV3-1/TRBV3-2	NA	TRBJ1-2	CASSQGTNYGYTF	TGTGCCAGCAGCCAAGGTACTAACTATGGCTACACCTTC
NA	TRBV5-1	TRBD1	TRBJ2-7	CASSLGGPLSYEQYF	TGCGCCAGCAGCTTAGGGGGCCCCCTCTCCTACGAGCAGTACTTC
few	TRBV14	NA	TRBJ2-1	CASSHVRYEQFF	TGTGCCAGCAGCCATGTGAGGTATGAGCAGTTCTTC
NA	TRBV9	TRBD2	TRBJ2-1	CASSVAGLAGGGYNEQFF	TGTGCCAGCAGCGTAGCAGGACTAGCGGGAGGCGGTTACAATGAGCAGTTCTTC
NA	TRBV29-1	TRBD1	TRBJ2-6	CSVTGDSGANVLTF	TGCAGCGTGACAGGGGACTCTGGGGCCAACGTCCTGACTTTC
NA	TRBV6-5	NA	TRBJ2-1	CASSLQFIPFGNEQFF	TGTGCCAGCAGTTTACAATTCATACCTTTCGGGAATGAGCAGTTCTTC
NA	TRBV6-5	NA	TRBJ2-3	CASSHDTISTDTQYF	TGTGCCAGCAGTCACGACACGATCAGCACAGATACGCAGTATTTT
NA	TRBV28	TRBD1	TRBJ2-7	CASSSRTGEVGSYEQYF	TGTGCCAGCAGTTCCCGGACAGGGGAAGTCGGCTCCTACGAGCAGTACTTC
NA	TRBV7-9	TRBD1	TRBJ2-3	CASSFPGTGGKDTQYF	TGTGCCAGCAGCTTTCCCGGGACAGGGGGCAAGGATACGCAGTATTTT
NA	TRBV9	NA	TRBJ2-1	CASSEDVDEQFF	TGTGCCAGCAGCGAAGATGTAGATGAGCAGTTCTTC
NA	TRBV5-1	NA	TRBJ2-4	CASSLVWDTRAKNIQYF	TGCGCCAGCAGCTTGGTATGGGACACAAGAGCCAAAAACATTCAGTACTTC
NA	TRBV19	TRBD1	TRBJ2-3	CASSISGQGPDTQYF	TGTGCCAGTAGTATTTCTGGACAGGGCCCAGATACGCAGTATTTT
NA	TRBV7-9	TRBD2	TRBJ2-3	CASSPPAGGVDTQYF	TGTGCCAGCAGTCCGCCGGCGGGAGGGGTCGATACGCAGTATTTT
once	TRBV6-5	TRBD2	TRBJ2-5	CASSTLAGGPETQYF	TGTGCCAGCAGTACCCTAGCGGGAGGGCCGGAGACCCAGTACTTC
NA	TRBV11-2	NA	TRBJ2-5	CASSLWVGGVKETQYF	TGTGCCAGCAGCTTGTGGGTTGGGGGCGTCAAAGAGACCCAGTACTTC
NA	TRBV11-2	NA	TRBJ1-6	CASSLAAAYSPLHF	TGTGCCAGCAGCTTAGCCGCCGCGTATTCACCCCTCCACTTT
NA	TRBV2	TRBD2	TRBJ2-5	CASSPGLAFGETQYF	TGTGCCAGCAGTCCGGGACTAGCGTTCGGAGAGACCCAGTACTTC